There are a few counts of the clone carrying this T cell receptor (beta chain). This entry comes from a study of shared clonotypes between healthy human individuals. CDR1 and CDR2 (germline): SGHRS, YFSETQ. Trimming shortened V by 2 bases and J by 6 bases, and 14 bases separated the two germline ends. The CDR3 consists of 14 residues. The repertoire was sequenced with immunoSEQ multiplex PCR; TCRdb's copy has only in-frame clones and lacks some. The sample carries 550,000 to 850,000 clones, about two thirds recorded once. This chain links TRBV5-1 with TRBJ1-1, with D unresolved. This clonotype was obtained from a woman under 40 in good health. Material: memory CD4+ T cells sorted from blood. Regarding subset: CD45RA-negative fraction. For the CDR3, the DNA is TGCGCCAGCAGCTTAGGCGGGTCGCCCCCTGAAGCTTTCTTT. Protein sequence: CASSLGGSPPEAFF.